The 23 T cell receptor beta chains listed next were all sequenced from one sample in a study of T-cell memory formation after mild COVID-19. TCRdb independently ran MiXCR on the 5' RACE reads; one entry per CDR3 protein. The data contain roughly 200,000 distinct CDR3 sequences, roughly 18% of them singletons. Sequencing used PBMCs or a T cell subset sorted from them (not recorded which). These receptors originate from an adult woman who had mild COVID-19 (a few samples of this study predate the infection). Cell type and time point are not known.

This clonotype was seen more than once but under ten times. V and J are TRBV29-1 and TRBJ2-5; TRBD2 matches at 14 bases. The junction had 9 bases not matched to a gene; V was cut back by 6 bases and J by 9 bases. Germline V lookup: CDR1 SQVTM, CDR2 ANQGSEA. The CDR3 contains 14 residues. The CDR3 DNA reads as TGCAGCGTAGGGACTAGCGGGGGTACTGGGGCCCAGTACTTC. Translating it yields CSVGTSGGTGAQYF.

The rearrangement uses TRBV27 and TRBJ2-7, with TRBD2 matching over 12 bases. The V segment lost 5 bases and the J segment 2 bases; nucleotides outside the gene matches: 4. This CDR3 has 15 residues. CDR1 and CDR2 from the germline V gene are MNHEY and SMNVEV (reference sequence). CDR3 nucleotides: TGTGCCAGCAGTCATCCTAGCGGGGGGGCCTACGAGCAGTACTTC. Encoded protein: CASSHPSGGAYEQYF.

The chain has TRBV7-6 and TRBJ2-3; D ambiguous. The CDR3 contains 15 residues. Trimming cost V 1 base and J 4 bases, with 12 bases left between them. The V gene's germline CDR1 is SGHVS and CDR2 FNYEAQ. The CDR3 DNA follows: TGTGCCAGCAGCTTAGGTCTGGGTTTCTCAGATACGCAGTATTTT. It codes for CASSLGLGFSDTQYF.

This clonotype appeared a few times. Written as DNA, the CDR3 is TGCAGTGCGAACCAGGGAAACGAGCAGTACTTC. This codes for CSANQGNEQYF. This rearrangement joins TRBV20-1 to TRBJ2-7; tentative D call: TRBD1 (5 bases). CDR1 is DFQATT, CDR2 SNEGSKA, per germline (reference sequence). V was cut by 6 bases and J by 5 bases, with 11 bases left in between. This CDR3 has 11 amino acids.

The rearrangement uses TRBV2 and TRBJ2-4; D remains ambiguous. The CDR3 is made up of 12 amino acids. In germline, CDR1 is SNHLY, CDR2 FYNNEI. Trimming stripped 6 bases from V and 0 bases from J, with 3 bases between. The CDR3 DNA is TGTGCCAGCAGCCTAGCCAAAAACATTCAGTACTTC. It encodes CASSLAKNIQYF.

This clonotype was counted only a few times. The chain has TRBV7-2 and TRBJ2-1; D unresolved. The germline gives CDR1 SGHTA, CDR2 FQGNSA. The CDR3 is made up of 15 amino acids. Trimming left V 1 base short and J 3 bases short, with 10 bases between. CDR3 coding DNA: TGTGCCAGCAGCTTAGGCCAGGTCGACTACAATGAGCAGTTCTTC. It specifies CASSLGQVDYNEQFF.

This clonotype was counted a few times. This chain connects TRBV12-3 or TRBV12-4 to TRBJ2-1; the match to TRBD2 covers 8 bases. The CDR3 contains 17 residues. With V trimmed by 7 bases and J by 0 bases, 11 bases remained unmatched. The CDR3 reads CASTGAGALSSYNEQFF. For the CDR3, the DNA is TGTGCCAGCACCGGAGCGGGGGCCTTGAGCTCCTACAATGAGCAGTTCTTC.

Note on this clonotype: A read error may produce the germline difference seen at one junction end. The chain has TRBV2 and TRBJ1-1; a possible D gene is TRBD1 (5 bases). CDR3 length: 11 residues. Germline CDR1 SNHLY, CDR2 FYNNEI. The CDR3: CASSEGTPRGF. The CDR3 coding sequence is TGTGCCAGCAGTGAAGGGACACCGCGCGGATTT.

This clonotype was detected only a few times. The genes are TRBV6-5 and TRBJ2-5, with 7 positions matching TRBD1. V lost 5 bases to trimming and J lost 1 base; unmatched junction nucleotides: 10. This CDR3 has 16 residues. CDR1 MNHEY and CDR2 SVGAGI come from the germline V gene. CDR3 sequence (DNA): TGTGCCAGCAGTCCCCGATCCCGGGACAGCCAAGAGACCCAGTACTTC. This sequence encodes CASSPRSRDSQETQYF.

This chain links TRBV3-1 with TRBJ2-7; 7 nucleotides align to TRBD1. This CDR3 comprises 14 residues. V lost 3 bases to trimming and J lost 3 bases; unmatched junction nucleotides: 5. Looked up from germline, CDR1 is LGHDT and CDR2 is YNNKEL (reference sequence). The CDR3 region is CASSQDYRGYEQYF. CDR3 nucleotide sequence: TGTGCCAGCAGCCAGGATTACAGGGGCTACGAGCAGTACTTC.

This clonotype was seen a handful of times. The rearrangement joins TRBV18 to TRBJ2-1, with D perhaps matching TRBD1 (5 bases). From germline, CDR1 is KGHSH and CDR2 LQKENI. V was clipped by 4 bases and J by 9 bases, with 13 bases between them. The CDR3 is 13 residues long. CDR3 sequence: CASSRTQGAEQFF. CDR3 nucleotides: TGTGCCAGCTCACGAACTCAGGGCGCTGAGCAGTTCTTC.

This clonotype was counted only a few times. CDR3 residues: CASSLTGPYTDTQYF. The CDR3 DNA reads TGCGCCAGCAGCTTAACAGGTCCGTACACAGATACGCAGTATTTT. The J gene is TRBJ2-3, the V gene TRBV5-1; TRBD1 might be the D (5 bases). The V gene's germline CDR1 is SGHRS and CDR2 YFSETQ. The V end was cut by 2 bases, the J end by 2 bases, with 12 bases between. The CDR3 loop spans 15 amino acids.

J is TRBJ2-7 and V is TRBV10-2; unclear D gene. Germline CDR1 reads WSHSY; CDR2 reads SAAADI. The ends were cut back, 6 bases at V and 6 bases at J, with 12 bases in the middle. The CDR3 runs 12 residues. CDR3 loop: CASRNSWFEQYF. In nucleotides, the CDR3 is TGCGCCAGCAGGAATAGTTGGTTCGAGCAGTACTTC.

J is TRBJ2-1 and V is TRBV20-1; 9 bases fit TRBD2. The J segment lost 1 base and the V segment lost 3 bases, leaving 4 bases of the junction unmatched. Germline V gives CDR1 DFQATT, CDR2 SNEGSKA (reference sequence). This CDR3 has 15 amino acids. The DNA of the CDR3 is TGCAGTGCTAGCCCCCTAGCGGGGTCCTACAATGAGCAGTTCTTC. Translated: CSASPLAGSYNEQFF.

This clonotype was seen a handful of times. The chain recombines TRBV15 with TRBJ1-1; D unclear. The CDR3 contains 15 residues. CDR1 LNHNV and CDR2 YYDKDF come from the germline V gene (reference sequence). Trimming removed 1 base from V and 8 bases from J, with 17 bases in between. As DNA, the CDR3 is TGTGCCACCAGCAGAGCGGGTCCGGGTGGGCTGGAAGCTTTCTTT. Translated: CATSRAGPGGLEAFF.

The CDR3, as DNA: TGTGCCAGCAGTTTCACAGTGGCCGATACGCAGTATTTT. It yields the protein CASSFTVADTQYF. The chain couples TRBV2 to TRBJ2-3; D remains ambiguous. Trimming left V 5 bases short and J 6 bases short, with 12 bases between. The CDR3 is 13 amino acids. Per germline, CDR1 SNHLY and CDR2 FYNNEI.

The chain couples TRBV29-1 to TRBJ1-1; weak D call: TRBD1 (6 bases). The V gene lost 6 bases and the J gene lost 2 bases, with 16 bases spanning the gap. This CDR3 has 14 amino acids. Germline V gene lookup returns CDR1 SQVTM and CDR2 ANQGSEA. CDR3 DNA: TGCAGCGTACGAGGGGGATCAACCAACACTGAAGCTTTCTTT. Protein: CSVRGGSTNTEAFF.

This chain uses TRBV5-1 with TRBJ2-3; 12 bases map to TRBD2. The CDR3 contains 16 residues. Germline lookup yields CDR1 SGHRS and CDR2 YFSETQ. V lost 5 bases and J lost 3; bases outside the gene matches: 7. The CDR3 sequence is CASSDGLAGNTDTQYF. The CDR3 DNA sequence: TGCGCCAGCAGTGACGGACTAGCGGGGAATACAGATACGCAGTATTTT. Using reference TRBV5-1 and TRBJ2-3 for the parts outside the CDR3, the full variable domain is KAGVTQTPRYLIKTRGQQVTLSCSPISGHRSVSWYQQTPGQGLQFLFEYFSETQRNKGNFPGRFSGRQFSNSRSEMNVSTLELGDSALYLCASSDGLAGNTDTQYFGPGTRLTVL.

This rearrangement joins TRBV6-5 to TRBJ1-6; no reliable D call. This CDR3 comprises 17 residues. V lost 2 bases to trimming and J lost 4 bases, with 15 bases between them. Germline V lookup: CDR1 MNHEY, CDR2 SVGAGI. This CDR3 is CASSYGPPERYNSPLHF. The CDR3 DNA reads TGTGCCAGCAGTTACGGGCCGCCAGAGAGGTATAATTCACCCCTCCACTTT.

This clonotype was seen ten or more times. V is TRBV7-2 and J is TRBJ2-1, with D perhaps matching TRBD2 (6 bases). Trimming removed 5 bases from V and 8 bases from J, with 13 bases in between. The germline V gene encodes CDR1 SGHTA and CDR2 FQGNSA. The CDR3 sequence is 13 residues long. The CDR3 sequence is CASSPGRRHEQFF. Here the CDR3 DNA reads TGTGCCAGCAGCCCAGGGAGGCGCCATGAGCAGTTCTTC. The full variable domain, completed using reference TRBV7-2 and TRBJ2-1, is GAGVSQSPSNKVTEKGKDVELRCDPISGHTALYWYRQSLGQGLEFLIYFQGNSAPDKSGLPSDRFSAERTGGSVSTLTIQRTQQEDSAVYLCASSPGRRHEQFFGPGTRLTVL.

The V call is TRBV7-2, the J call TRBJ2-7; 9 bases agree with TRBD1. Germline-derived CDR1 and CDR2 are SGHTA and FQGNSA. The CDR3 totals 14 residues. The ends lost 6 bases at V and 4 bases at J; junction bases unmatched: 7. In nucleotides, the CDR3 is TGTGCCAGCAGGCCCGCGGGACAGGGTTACGAGCAGTACTTC. Protein product: CASRPAGQGYEQYF. The full variable domain, in which reference TRBV7-2 and TRBJ2-7 provide the parts outside the CDR3, is GAGVSQSPSNKVTEKGKDVELRCDPISGHTALYWYRQSLGQGLEFLIYFQGNSAPDKSGLPSDRFSAERTGGSVSTLTIQRTQQEDSAVYLCASRPAGQGYEQYFGPGTRLTVT.

This clonotype was picked up many times. V and J are TRBV11-2 and TRBJ2-1; 10 bases align to TRBD2. CDR1 is SGHAT, CDR2 FQNNGV, per germline. Trimming cost V 5 bases and J 4 bases; bases outside gene matches: 5. The CDR3 extends over 15 amino acids. CDR3 DNA: TGTGCCAGCAGCCAGACTAGCGGGCCGTACAATGAGCAGTTCTTC. The encoded protein is CASSQTSGPYNEQFF.

J is TRBJ2-2 and V is TRBV6-6; D is unresolved. From germline, CDR1 is MNHNY and CDR2 SVGAGI (reference sequence). This CDR3 is built from 14 residues. V lost 2 bases and J lost 6, with 10 bases in between. CDR3 coding DNA: TGTGCCAGCAGTTACCTGGGCACCGCCGGGGAGCTGTTTTTT. Its protein is CASSYLGTAGELFF.